This entry lists 13 T cell receptor beta chains sequenced from one sample in a study of blood T cells in healthy people across ages. Next came a second PCR, run for about 7 to 11 cycles, which used a sample-barcoded 5' primer along with a J-beta primer mix. TCRdb used MiXCR to reprocess the 5' RACE reads, holding one entry per CDR3 protein. The sample lists fewer than 1.5 million distinct CDR3 sequences, 42% seen once, with 7% to 9% in the top ten. Sequenced sample: blood. These TCRs come from a woman in her late teens or twenties in good health.

There are a few counts of this clonotype. CDR3 sequence: CATSDFAGGQFF. The CDR3 DNA reads TGTGCCACCAGTGATTTCGCGGGAGGGCAGTTCTTC. The chain combines TRBV24-1 with TRBJ2-1, with 8 positions matching TRBD2. Germline lookup yields CDR1 KGHDR and CDR2 SFDVKD. CDR3 length: 12 amino acids. The J segment lost 12 bases and the V segment lost 1 base, leaving 1 base of the junction unmatched.

A note on this clonotype: The germline gene is not matched at one end of the junction; a read error may be the cause. CDR3 DNA sequence: TGCGCCAGCGGCCAAGAGGCTGGACCGTTCGACCCCCAGCATTTT. Protein sequence: CASGQEAGPFDPQHF. The chain combines TRBV4-1 with TRBJ1-5, with D uncertain. This CDR3 comprises 15 residues. The germline V gene encodes CDR1 MGHRA and CDR2 YSYEKL.

The chain uses TRBV13 and TRBJ2-1, with 8 bases aligning to TRBD1. CDR3 size: 17 residues. V was pared by 5 bases and J by 2 bases, with 11 bases of the junction left unmatched. The V gene's germline CDR1 is PRHDT and CDR2 FYEKMQ (reference sequence). The CDR3 protein is CASSRQKLQGAYNEQFF. The CDR3, as DNA: TGTGCCAGCAGCCGACAAAAACTACAGGGGGCCTACAATGAGCAGTTCTTC.

This clonotype has at least ten counts. V and J are TRBV29-1 and TRBJ2-5, with 7 positions matching TRBD1. The CDR3 contains 12 residues. Germline V gene data show CDR1 as SQVTM and CDR2 as ANQGSEA. The CDR3 is CRLRQGQETQYF. As DNA, the CDR3 is TGCAGATTGAGACAGGGACAAGAGACCCAGTACTTC. The variable domain in full, with the rest retrieved from reference TRBV29-1 and TRBJ2-5, is SAVISQKPSRDICQRGTSLTIQCQVDSQVTMMFWYRQQPGQSLTLIATANQGSEATYESGFVIDKFPISRPNLTFSTLTVSNMSPEDSSIYLCRLRQGQETQYFGPGTRLLVL.

The chain employs TRBV4-1 and TRBJ2-5; D is unresolved. Germline-derived CDR1 and CDR2 are MGHRA and YSYEKL. V gave up 4 bases and J gave up 3 bases, with 9 bases separating them. This CDR3 contains 13 residues. The CDR3 DNA sequence: TGCGCCAGCAGCCTCGGGTTTAAAGAGACCCAGTACTTC. Its protein product is CASSLGFKETQYF.

J is TRBJ2-4 and V is TRBV20-1, with TRBD2 identical over 8 bases. Matching the DNA end better, TRBJ2-7 makes the J call doubtful. The CDR3 runs 15 residues. Germline V gives CDR1 DFQATT, CDR2 SNEGSKA (reference sequence). The CDR3 DNA sequence: TGCAGTGCTGGAAAAGGGGGGGCGGGAGGAAACGAGCAGTACTTC. Residues: CSAGKGGAGGNEQYF.

This clonotype occurred once. This chain uses TRBV4-1 with TRBJ2-1; D is uncertain. There are 16 residues in the CDR3. V was trimmed by 1 base and J by 2 bases, leaving 12 bases between them. Germline lookup yields CDR1 MGHRA and CDR2 YSYEKL. CDR3 sequence reads: CASSQVSLSPYNEQFF. For the CDR3, the DNA is TGCGCCAGCAGCCAAGTAAGCTTATCGCCCTACAATGAGCAGTTCTTC.

This clonotype was recorded a few times. The V gene is TRBV6-5, the J gene TRBJ2-7; D is possibly TRBD2 (5 bases). V lost 2 bases and J lost 2, with 13 bases in between. CDR1 is MNHEY and CDR2 is SVGAGI in the germline V gene. This CDR3 contains 15 residues. Written as DNA, the CDR3 is TGTGCCAGCAGTTACAGCCCAGCGGAGACCTACGAGCAGTACTTC. This codes for CASSYSPAETYEQYF.

This clonotype has more than one count but fewer than ten. V and J are TRBV20-1 and TRBJ2-1; TRBD2 aligns across 8 bases. The germline V gene encodes CDR1 DFQATT and CDR2 SNEGSKA (reference sequence). The J segment lost 9 bases and the V segment lost 3 bases, leaving 13 bases of the junction unmatched. The CDR3 runs to 15 residues. Written as DNA, the CDR3 is TGCAGTGCTAGTCGGGGGGGAGCGGGAGTGGGTGAGCAGTTCTTC. Translated: CSASRGGAGVGEQFF.

The rearrangement links TRBV12-3 or TRBV12-4 to TRBJ2-2; the D gene is possibly TRBD1 (7 bases). This CDR3 contains 15 residues. The ends were cut back, 6 bases at V and 1 base at J, with 12 bases in the middle. CDR3 DNA: TGTGCCAGCAGCCCAGGGGGGAAGAACACCGGGGAGCTGTTTTTT. Translation: CASSPGGKNTGELFF.

This clonotype was recorded only once. The CDR3 DNA follows: TGCGCCAGCAGCTTTAGGACAGAAAGGGGTTCATCCTACGAGCAGTACTTC. Encoded protein: CASSFRTERGSSYEQYF. The genes are TRBV5-1 and TRBJ2-7, with D perhaps matching TRBD1 (6 bases). The CDR3 has 17 residues. Trimming pared 2 bases from V and 1 base from J, leaving 19 bases between. The germline V gene encodes CDR1 SGHRS and CDR2 YFSETQ.

The chain couples TRBV20-1 to TRBJ2-1, with 10 nucleotides matching TRBD2. V shed 0 bases and J 8 bases; nucleotides not matched to a gene: 7. Germline values: CDR1 DFQATT, CDR2 SNEGSKA (reference sequence). This CDR3 has 15 residues. As DNA, the CDR3 is TGCAGTGCTAGAGATCCGCTAGCGGGAGTCTATGAGCAGTTCTTC. The encoded protein is CSARDPLAGVYEQFF.

This chain uses TRBV7-2 with TRBJ2-5; the match to TRBD2 covers 16 bases. This CDR3 is built from 17 residues. In germline, CDR1 is SGHTA, CDR2 FQGNSA. V shed 3 bases and J 4 bases; nucleotides not matched to a gene: 5. The CDR3 nucleotides are TGTGCCAGCAGCTTGGAGGGACTAGCGGGAGGGAGAGAGACCCAGTACTTC. This gives the protein CASSLEGLAGGRETQYF.